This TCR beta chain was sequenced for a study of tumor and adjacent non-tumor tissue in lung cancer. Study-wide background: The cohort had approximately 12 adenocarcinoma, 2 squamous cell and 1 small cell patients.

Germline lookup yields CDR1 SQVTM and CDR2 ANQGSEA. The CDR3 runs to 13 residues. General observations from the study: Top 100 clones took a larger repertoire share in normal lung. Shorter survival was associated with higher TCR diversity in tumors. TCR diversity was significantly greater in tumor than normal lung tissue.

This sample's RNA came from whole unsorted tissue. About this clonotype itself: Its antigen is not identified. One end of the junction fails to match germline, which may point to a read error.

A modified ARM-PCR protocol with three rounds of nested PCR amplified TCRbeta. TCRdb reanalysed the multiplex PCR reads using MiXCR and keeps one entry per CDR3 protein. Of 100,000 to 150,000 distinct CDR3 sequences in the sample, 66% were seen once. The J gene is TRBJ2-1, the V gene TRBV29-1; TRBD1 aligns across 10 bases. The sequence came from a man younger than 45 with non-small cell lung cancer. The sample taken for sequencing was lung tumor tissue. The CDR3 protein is CSAVDRGFNEQFF. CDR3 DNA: TGCAGCGCTGTGGACAGGGGGTTTAATGAGCAATTCTTC.